The clone carrying this T cell receptor beta chain was seen only a few times. The CDR3 is 17 residues long. V was trimmed by 0 bases and J by 0 bases, leaving 18 bases between them. Germline-derived CDR1 and CDR2 are DFQATT and SNEGSKA (reference sequence). The data were obtained in a study of T-cell reconstitution after alpha-beta-depleted transplantation in children. It was with unique molecular identifiers that the TCRbeta library was prepared. TCRdb fed the PCR reads into MiXCR, producing one record per CDR3 protein. The repertoire consists of hundreds of thousands of distinct CDR3 sequences, with 9.9% occurring once and the leading ten covering around 9.1%.

The chain carries TRBV20-1 and TRBJ2-7; possibly TRBD1 or TRBD2 for D (5 bases each). The TCR sequence derives from a human donor who donated a stem cell graft to a child with SCID. This specimen was PBMCs from the stem cell graft donor, taken from the stem cell graft. As DNA, the CDR3 is TGCAGTGCTAGAGATTTTGTTACAGGACTTTACTCCTACGAGCAGTACTTC. Protein product: CSARDFVTGLYSYEQYF.